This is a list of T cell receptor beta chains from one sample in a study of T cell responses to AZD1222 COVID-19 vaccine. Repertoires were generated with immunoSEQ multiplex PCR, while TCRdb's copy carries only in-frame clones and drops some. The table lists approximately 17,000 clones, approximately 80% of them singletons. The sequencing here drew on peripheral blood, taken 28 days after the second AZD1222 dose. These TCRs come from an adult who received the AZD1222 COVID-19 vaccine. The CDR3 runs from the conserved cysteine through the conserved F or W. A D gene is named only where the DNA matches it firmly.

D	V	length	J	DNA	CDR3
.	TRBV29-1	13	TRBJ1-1	TGCAGCGTTGCGAAGGTGGGGGGAACTGAAGCTTTCTTT	CSVAKVGGTEAFF
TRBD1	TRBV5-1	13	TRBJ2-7	TGCGCCAGCAGCCCCAGGGGGACCTACGAGCAGTACTTC	CASSPRGTYEQYF
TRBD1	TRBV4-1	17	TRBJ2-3	TGCGCCAGCAGCCAAGATGGGGCAGGGGGCGTCGCAGATACGCAGTATTTT	CASSQDGAGGVADTQYF
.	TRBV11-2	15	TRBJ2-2	TGTGCCAGCAGGGGGGGACAGACGAACACCGGGGAGCTGTTTTTT	CASRGGQTNTGELFF
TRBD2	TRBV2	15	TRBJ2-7	TGTGCCAGCAGTCCCACGGGGGGGAGCTCCTACGAGCAGTACTTC	CASSPTGGSSYEQYF
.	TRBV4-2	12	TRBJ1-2	TGTGCCAGCAGTTACGGGGGCGGTGGCTACACCTTC	CASSYGGGGYTF
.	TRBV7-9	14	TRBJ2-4	TGTGCCAGCAGCTTAGACACTCTCAAAAACATTCAGTACTTC	CASSLDTLKNIQYF
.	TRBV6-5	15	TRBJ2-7	TGTGCCAGCAGAACGTCCAGGGGCCGAGGATACGAGCAGTACTTC	CASRTSRGRGYEQYF
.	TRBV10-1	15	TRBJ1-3	TGCGCCAGCGCGGAAGGGGGGGGCGCCGGAAACACCATATATTTT	CASAEGGGAGNTIYF
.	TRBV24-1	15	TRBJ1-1	TGTGCCACCAGTGATTATCAGATCTCGAACACTGAAGCTTTCTTT	CATSDYQISNTEAFF
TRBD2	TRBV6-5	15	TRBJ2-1	TGTGCCAGCAGTAGGACTAGCGGGTCCTACAATGAGCAGTTCTTC	CASSRTSGSYNEQFF
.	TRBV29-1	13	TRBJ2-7	TGCAGCGTTGGTGAGGGATTTTCCTACGAGCAGTACTTC	CSVGEGFSYEQYF